The T cell receptor beta chain described here comes from a study of CD8 T cells in ankylosing spondylitis. Findings of the study overall: Disease-linked clones proved CD8+ and comparatively uncommon in peripheral blood. Reportedly, significant enrichment of disease-linked clones occurred in matched ankylosing spondylitis synovial fluid. A motif of eight or nine highly homologous TCR beta variants was seen as apparently characteristic of ankylosing spondylitis blood.

This clonotype was observed a few times. Its antigen is not known. Trimming took off 0 bases at V and 4 bases at J, with 13 bases between the two ends. This CDR3 has 15 residues. Looked up from germline, CDR1 is LGHDT and CDR2 is YNNKEL (reference sequence). Scientists made TCR beta libraries using quantitative 5'-RACE with molecular barcodes. Each CDR3 protein is one row after TCRdb ran MiXCR on the 5' RACE reads. This table has 350,000 to 400,000 distinct CDR3 sequences, 20% to 25% appearing once. The sample consisted of blood, either unsorted or a sorted T cell fraction (not recorded which). This receptor was obtained from a male donor with ankylosing spondylitis or in good health (not recorded which). The chain carries TRBV3-1 and TRBJ2-7, with D perhaps matching TRBD1 or TRBD2 (5 bases each). The CDR3 loop reads CASSQEGTLVYEQYF. The CDR3 DNA follows: TGTGCCAGCAGCCAAGAGGGGACCTTGGTGTACGAGCAGTACTTC.